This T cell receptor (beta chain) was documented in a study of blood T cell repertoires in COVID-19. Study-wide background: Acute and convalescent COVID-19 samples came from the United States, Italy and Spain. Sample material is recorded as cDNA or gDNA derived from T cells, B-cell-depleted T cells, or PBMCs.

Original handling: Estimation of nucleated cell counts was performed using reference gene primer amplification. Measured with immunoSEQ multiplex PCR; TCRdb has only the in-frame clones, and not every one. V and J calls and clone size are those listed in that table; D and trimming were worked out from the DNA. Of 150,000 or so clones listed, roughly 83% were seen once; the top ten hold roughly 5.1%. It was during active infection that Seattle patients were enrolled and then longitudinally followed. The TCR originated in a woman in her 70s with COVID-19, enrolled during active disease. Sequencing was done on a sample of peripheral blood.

The CDR3 here is CASSLDGRGNEQFF. CDR3 DNA: TGCGCCAGCAGCTTAGACGGGAGGGGGAATGAGCAGTTCTTC. J is TRBJ2-1 and V is TRBV5-1; TRBD2 agrees at 8 bases. CDR1 SGHRS and CDR2 YFSETQ come from the germline V gene. V lost 2 bases to trimming and J lost 7 bases; unmatched junction nucleotides: 5. The CDR3 extends over 14 amino acids.